These 5 T cell receptor beta chains share one sample of origin, sequenced in a study of Ad26.COV2.S vaccination and SARS-CoV-2 variants. Profiled with immunoSEQ multiplex PCR; TCRdb holds only in-frame clones, not every one. The repertoire holds 380,000 or so clones, with 65% to 90% as singletons. Noted treatment: around 19 received Ad26.COV2.S at low or high dose, single or two shots; a few received placebo; per-sample allocation not given. The study sampled participants on day 63 after the first vaccine or placebo injection. Sequencing used peripheral blood, obtained in a trial of Ad26.COV2.S vaccine versus placebo. The origin of the receptors is a person between 18 and 65 years old who received the Ad26.COV2.S COVID-19 vaccine or a placebo.

The chain joins TRBV5-1 to TRBJ2-3; D gene unclear. Germline V gene sequence: CDR1 SGHRS, CDR2 YFSETQ. Trimming stripped 4 bases from V and 2 bases from J, with 11 bases between. The CDR3 is 14 amino acids. CDR3 sequence (DNA): TGCGCCAGCAGCAGGACCGACCCCACAGATACGCAGTATTTT. As protein: CASSRTDPTDTQYF.

The J gene is TRBJ2-5, the V gene TRBV25-1, with D possibly being TRBD1 (5 bases). The V gene lost 7 bases and the J gene lost 2 bases, with 11 bases spanning the gap. CDR1 is MGHDK, CDR2 SYGVNS, per germline. This CDR3 spans 13 amino acids. CDR3 protein: CASIDRLQETQYF. CDR3 in DNA: TGTGCCAGCATCGACAGATTGCAAGAGACCCAGTACTTC. Looking up the rest from reference TRBV25-1 and TRBJ2-5 gives the full variable domain: EADIYQTPRYLVIGTGKKITLECSQTMGHDKMYWYQQDPGMELHLIHYSYGVNSTEKGDLSSESTVSRIRTEHFPLTLESARPSHTSQYLCASIDRLQETQYFGPGTRLLVL.

This chain connects TRBV9 to TRBJ2-7, with TRBD2 identical over 8 bases. CDR3 length: 14 residues. Germline V gene sequence: CDR1 SGDLS, CDR2 YYNGEE. The J segment lost 5 bases and the V segment lost 3 bases, leaving 7 bases of the junction unmatched. The CDR3 bases are TGTGCCAGCAGCGCAGGGACTAGGGACAACGAGCAGTACTTC. It specifies CASSAGTRDNEQYF.

In DNA, the CDR3 is TGCGCCAGCAGCTCCCGGGACAGGGGGCTTGGAGATACGCAGTATTTT. Its protein product is CASSSRDRGLGDTQYF. The chain uses TRBV5-1 and TRBJ2-3; 12 bases fit TRBD1. V lost 3 bases and J lost 5; bases outside the gene matches: 7. Per germline, CDR1 SGHRS and CDR2 YFSETQ. The CDR3 loop spans 16 amino acids. Filled out from reference TRBV5-1 and TRBJ2-3, the complete variable domain reads KAGVTQTPRYLIKTRGQQVTLSCSPISGHRSVSWYQQTPGQGLQFLFEYFSETQRNKGNFPGRFSGRQFSNSRSEMNVSTLELGDSALYLCASSSRDRGLGDTQYFGPGTRLTVL.

V gene TRBV4-1 combines with J gene TRBJ2-1, with TRBD2 matching over 11 bases. V was pared by 4 bases and J by 0 bases, with 2 bases of the junction left unmatched. The germline CDR1 and CDR2 sequences are MGHRA and YSYEKL. The CDR3 runs 16 residues. CDR3 sequence reads: CASSRTSGSSYNEQFF. CDR3 sequence (DNA): TGCGCCAGCAGCCGAACTAGCGGGAGCTCCTACAATGAGCAGTTCTTC.